The 30 T cell receptor beta chains reported below all come from one sample, sequenced in a study of cytomegalovirus exposure and HLA in healthy donors. A multiplex PCR was run with 60 Vbeta primers and 13 Jbeta primers. Profiling relied on immunoSEQ multiplex PCR, and the TCRdb table lists in-frame clones only, not all of them. The profile covers more than 95,000 clones, with over 65% appearing a single time and just under 6.5% taken by the ten largest. Sequences were obtained from PBMCs. The receptors come from a middle-aged woman in good health and CMV-seronegative.

The chain carries TRBV5-6 and TRBJ2-3; 9 bases align to TRBD2. The CDR3 runs to 15 residues. Germline V CDR1 and CDR2: SGHDT, YYEEEE. The junction had 7 bases not matched to a gene; V was cut back by 4 bases and J by 4 bases. The CDR3 bases are TGTGCCAGCAGCGCGGGGGGACTAGCCTCAGATACGCAGTATTTT. This codes for CASSAGGLASDTQYF.

This clone has more than one count but fewer than ten. The chain recombines TRBV19 with TRBJ2-5, with 9 bases aligning to TRBD1. There are 15 residues in the CDR3. Germline CDR1 is LNHDA and CDR2 is SQIVND (reference sequence). Unmatched junction bases numbered 15, after V lost 5 bases and J lost 11 bases. The CDR3 spells CASSPRTGVVGEQYF. CDR3 bases: TGTGCCAGTAGTCCGAGGACAGGGGTAGTGGGAGAGCAGTACTTC.

The table lists this clone with a few counts. This chain links TRBV27 with TRBJ2-5; no firm D call. CDR3 length: 16 residues. The germline V and J ends were trimmed by 5 bases and 5 bases, with 21 bases remaining between them. From germline, CDR1 is MNHEY and CDR2 SMNVEV (reference sequence). This CDR3 is CASSVMGLSTAETQYF. The CDR3 DNA reads as TGTGCCAGCAGTGTGATGGGCTTATCAACTGCGGAGACCCAGTACTTC.

This clone is a singleton in its sample. The chain combines TRBV13 with TRBJ2-7, with 10 bases fitting TRBD1. Germline V gene sequence: CDR1 PRHDT, CDR2 FYEKMQ (reference sequence). The junction had 6 bases not matched to a gene; V was cut back by 6 bases and J by 1 base. This CDR3 is 15 amino acids long. CDR3 in DNA: TGTGCCAGCAGTCACGGGACAGGGGCGTCCTACGAGCAGTACTTC. Protein sequence: CASSHGTGASYEQYF.

This rearrangement joins TRBV10-3 to TRBJ1-5, with no clear D. CDR1 and CDR2 (germline): ENHRY, SYGVKD. This CDR3 spans 14 amino acids. V lost 3 bases and J 0 bases, leaving 6 bases between the germline ends. The CDR3 is CAISDIYSNQPQHF. CDR3 nucleotides: TGTGCCATCAGTGACATCTATAGCAATCAGCCCCAGCATTTT.

This chain connects TRBV27 to TRBJ2-5, with TRBD2 identical over 12 bases. The J call may be mistaken, given a closer DNA end match to TRBJ2-7. The CDR3 is 18 residues long. Germline values: CDR1 MNHEY, CDR2 SMNVEV (reference sequence). This CDR3 reads CASRRLAGAQPFSYEQYF. Written as DNA, the CDR3 is TGTGCCAGCAGGAGACTAGCGGGAGCGCAACCCTTCTCCTACGAGCAGTACTTC.

The chain couples TRBV6-6 to TRBJ1-5, with D possibly TRBD1 on 6 matching bases. This CDR3 is built from 14 residues. Germline assignment: CDR1 MNHNY and CDR2 SVGAGI (reference sequence). With 6 bases removed from V and 5 bases from J, the gap between germline ends came to 14 bases. The CDR3 here is CASSQDSLYQPQHF. DNA for the CDR3: TGTGCCAGCAGCCAGGACAGCCTATATCAGCCCCAGCATTTT.

V and J are TRBV5-5 and TRBJ1-5; tentatively, D is TRBD1 (6 bases). This CDR3 contains 15 residues. Germline CDR1 and CDR2: SGHKS and YYEKEE (reference sequence). Trimming shortened V by 3 bases and J by 5 bases, and 15 bases separated the two germline ends. DNA of the CDR3: TGTGCCAGCAGCTGGGTCTCGGACAGAGATCAGCCCCAGCATTTT. Translation gives CASSWVSDRDQPQHF.

This clone has a handful of counts. The chain recombines TRBV15 with TRBJ2-6; tentatively, D is TRBD1 (5 bases). This CDR3 region has 16 residues. V shed 0 bases and J shed 1 base, with 7 bases lying between them. From germline, CDR1 is LNHNV and CDR2 YYDKDF (reference sequence). CDR3 DNA sequence: TGTGCCACCAGCAGAGATCAGGGTTCTGGGGCCAACGTCCTGACTTTC. Its protein product is CATSRDQGSGANVLTF.

This rearrangement joins TRBV29-1 to TRBJ1-1; TRBD1 agrees at 9 bases. This CDR3 contains 12 residues. The J segment lost 3 bases and the V segment lost 7 bases, leaving 3 bases of the junction unmatched. Germline values: CDR1 SQVTM, CDR2 ANQGSEA. The CDR3 is CSAGQGHTEAFF. DNA of the CDR3: TGCAGCGCTGGACAGGGGCACACTGAAGCTTTCTTT.

This CDR3 reads CASSQRARVRTEAFF. The CDR3 DNA reads TGTGCCAGCAGCCAAAGGGCCAGGGTTCGCACTGAAGCTTTCTTT. The chain recombines TRBV6-5 with TRBJ1-1, with D possibly being TRBD1 (5 bases). This CDR3 has 15 amino acids. Between the trimmed V and J ends, which lost 6 bases and 4 bases, there was a span of 18 bases. The germline V gene has CDR1 MNHEY and CDR2 SVGAGI.

Details on this clone: At one boundary the junction diverges from the germline segment, which might be a read error. The genes are TRBV5-4 and TRBJ2-3, with 9 bases that match TRBD1. Looked up from germline, CDR1 is SGHNT and CDR2 is YYREEE (reference sequence). The CDR3 is made up of 14 amino acids. The CDR3 sequence: CASSSDRGTDTQYF. The DNA for the CDR3 is TGTGCCAGCAGCTCGGACAGGGGCACGGATACGCAGTATTTT.

This chain connects TRBV6-5 to TRBJ2-7, with D possibly matching TRBD1 (5 bases). V gave up 3 bases and J gave up 4 bases, with 13 bases separating them. In germline, CDR1 is MNHEY, CDR2 SVGAGI. CDR3 length equals 14 residues. CDR3 amino acids: CASSYKGWGYEQYF. The CDR3, as DNA: TGTGCCAGCAGTTATAAGGGGTGGGGATACGAGCAGTACTTC.

This chain joins TRBV28 and TRBJ2-1, with 15 bases matching TRBD2. The CDR3 has 15 residues. With 4 bases clipped from V and 11 bases from J, the junction kept 6 bases outside the gene matches. Germline values: CDR1 MDHEN, CDR2 SYDVKM. The CDR3 region is CASSSGTSGRSQQFF. The CDR3, as DNA: TGTGCCAGCAGTTCCGGGACTAGCGGGAGGTCACAGCAGTTCTTC.

The V and J genes are TRBV4-1 and TRBJ2-3; possibly TRBD1 for D (6 bases). With 1 base removed from V and 6 bases from J, the gap between germline ends came to 17 bases. The germline V gene has CDR1 MGHRA and CDR2 YSYEKL. The CDR3 has 16 residues. The CDR3 coding sequence is TGCGCCAGCAGCCAAGCCCCAGGGGAGTGGAGGGATACGCAGTATTTT. Its protein product is CASSQAPGEWRDTQYF.

This clone has a single count. V gene TRBV6-6 combines with J gene TRBJ2-1; 10 bases are a match to TRBD2. Germline loops: CDR1 MNHNY, CDR2 SVGAGI (reference sequence). The CDR3 runs 14 residues. V shed 0 bases and J 13 bases; nucleotides not matched to a gene: 6. The CDR3 DNA reads as TGTGCCAGCAGTTACTCGATACTAGCGGGGCTCCAGTTCTTC. This translates into CASSYSILAGLQFF.

The rearrangement joins TRBV5-4 to TRBJ2-7, with 7 bases that match TRBD1. V gave up 4 bases and J gave up 4 bases; unmatched junction bases: 11. Germline CDR1 and CDR2: SGHNT and YYREEE (reference sequence). The CDR3 is made up of 15 amino acids. CDR3 sequence: CASSKQGQRGYEQYF. As DNA, the CDR3 is TGTGCCAGCAGCAAACAGGGGCAGCGCGGGTACGAGCAGTACTTC.

This chain links TRBV5-1 with TRBJ2-2, with a weak D call TRBD2 (5 bases). Germline V gene data show CDR1 as SGHRS and CDR2 as YFSETQ. The V gene lost 6 bases and the J gene lost 2 bases, with 14 bases spanning the gap. CDR3 length equals 15 residues. The CDR3 DNA reads TGCGCCAGCAATGAGGGTCAACCTAACACCGGGGAGCTGTTTTTT. It encodes CASNEGQPNTGELFF. Full variable domain (remainder filled in from reference TRBV5-1 and TRBJ2-2): KAGVTQTPRYLIKTRGQQVTLSCSPISGHRSVSWYQQTPGQGLQFLFEYFSETQRNKGNFPGRFSGRQFSNSRSEMNVSTLELGDSALYLCASNEGQPNTGELFFGEGSRLTVL.

This clone was counted a single time. The chain employs TRBV21-1 and TRBJ1-5; the DNA was not compared with TRBD1, the D call given in the table. TRBV21-1 is shown as a pseudogene. The CDR3 is made up of 16 amino acids. CDR3 sequence (DNA): TGTGCCAGCAGCCCAAGGACAGTGGTGAGCAATCAGCCCCAGCATTTT. Translating gives CASSPRTVVSNQPQHF.

The V call is TRBV28, the J call TRBJ1-4; D gene ambiguous. V was cut by 2 bases and J by 4 bases, with 11 bases left in between. The CDR3 length is 15 residues. CDR1 is MDHEN, CDR2 SYDVKM, per germline. CDR3 DNA sequence: TGTGCCAGCAGTTTACGGAGGAGTTATAATGAAAAACTGTTTTTT. Translation gives CASSLRRSYNEKLFF.

V is TRBV7-3 and J is TRBJ1-3, with D tentatively TRBD1 (5 bases). The V and J ends lost 5 bases and 0 bases respectively, with 11 bases between them. The CDR3 runs to 15 residues. Germline lookup yields CDR1 SGHTA and CDR2 FQGTGA. The CDR3 sequence is CASSQGAISGNTIYF. DNA for the CDR3: TGTGCCAGCAGCCAAGGGGCGATCTCTGGAAACACCATATATTTT.

The genes are TRBV29-1 and TRBJ1-2; 11 bases are a match to TRBD1. The germline V gene has CDR1 SQVTM and CDR2 ANQGSEA. CDR3 length: 15 residues. Trimming cost V 1 base and J 5 bases; bases outside gene matches: 6. CDR3: CSVEGGTGGVYGYTF. CDR3 sequence (DNA): TGCAGCGTTGAAGGAGGGACAGGGGGGGTATATGGCTACACCTTC.

This chain joins TRBV5-1 and TRBJ2-5; 8 bases are shared with TRBD1. With the DNA end fitting TRBJ2-7 better, the J assignment may be wrong. CDR3 length equals 14 residues. CDR1 SGHRS and CDR2 YFSETQ come from the germline V gene. This chain's CDR3 is CASSLIQGAYEQYF. CDR3 bases: TGCGCCAGCAGCTTGATACAGGGGGCCTACGAGCAGTACTTC.

This CDR3 reads CASTGQVFEKLFF. DNA of the CDR3: TGTGCCAGTACAGGACAGGTCTTTGAAAAACTGTTTTTT. The rearrangement uses TRBV19 and TRBJ1-4, with 7 nucleotides matching TRBD1. V shed 7 bases and J 7 bases; nucleotides not matched to a gene: 6. The germline gives CDR1 LNHDA, CDR2 SQIVND (reference sequence). This CDR3 region has 13 residues.

The chain combines TRBV7-9 with TRBJ1-4; 8 bases match TRBD1. Germline lookup yields CDR1 SEHNR and CDR2 FQNEAQ (reference sequence). V lost 5 bases and J lost 7; bases outside the gene matches: 6. The length of the CDR3 is 14 residues. The CDR3 nucleotides are TGTGCCAGCAGCCCAGACAGGGGAGGTGAAAAACTGTTTTTT. This codes for CASSPDRGGEKLFF. Full variable domain (missing parts from reference TRBV7-9 and TRBJ1-4): DTGVSQNPRHKITKRGQNVTFRCDPISEHNRLYWYRQTLGQGPEFLTYFQNEAQLEKSRLLSDRFSAERPKGSFSTLEIQRTEQGDSAMYLCASSPDRGGEKLFFGSGTQLSVL.

This chain links TRBV21-1 with TRBJ2-7; the D call of TRBD2 is as the table states it, not checked on the DNA. TRBV21-1 corresponds to a pseudogene. The CDR3 covers 15 residues. This CDR3 is CASSKPTSGGYEQYF. The CDR3 DNA reads as TGTGCCAGCAGCAAACCAACTAGCGGAGGTTACGAGCAGTACTTC.

The rearrangement links TRBV6-5 to TRBJ2-5, with 12 bases fitting TRBD1. V lost 3 bases to trimming and J lost 11 bases; unmatched junction nucleotides: 10. Germline-derived CDR1 and CDR2 are MNHEY and SVGAGI. The CDR3 consists of 15 residues. CDR3 coding DNA: TGTGCCAGCAGTTATTCCGGGACAGGGGGCTTAGAGCAGTACTTC. This codes for CASSYSGTGGLEQYF.

The chain combines TRBV18 with TRBJ1-3, with 7 bases fitting TRBD1. The V segment lost 4 bases and the J segment 0 bases; nucleotides outside the gene matches: 6. The CDR3 totals 16 residues. The germline gives CDR1 KGHSH, CDR2 LQKENI. Here the CDR3 reads CASSQGQLSSGNTIYF. CDR3 DNA: TGTGCCAGCTCACAGGGACAGCTCAGCTCTGGAAACACCATATATTTT. Full variable domain (remainder filled in from reference TRBV18 and TRBJ1-3): NAGVMQNPRHLVRRRGQEARLRCSPMKGHSHVYWYRQLPEEGLKFMVYLQKENIIDESGMPKERFSAEFPKEGPSILRIQQVVRGDSAAYFCASSQGQLSSGNTIYFGEGSWLTVV.

The CDR3 loop is CASSLGRAGANEKLFF. CDR3 DNA: TGCGCCAGCAGCTTGGGGAGGGCCGGAGCTAATGAAAAACTGTTTTTT. The rearrangement links TRBV5-1 to TRBJ1-4; D remains unclear. CDR1 and CDR2 (germline): SGHRS, YFSETQ. The CDR3 spans 16 residues. Trimming shortened V by 0 bases and J by 3 bases, and 12 bases separated the two germline ends.

The chain couples TRBV7-2 to TRBJ1-1; D remains unclear. The V and J ends lost 5 bases and 0 bases respectively, with 10 bases between them. This CDR3 has 14 residues. Germline-derived CDR1 and CDR2 are SGHTA and FQGNSA. CDR3 nucleotide sequence: TGTGCCAGCAGCCTACAGTTTCTGAACACTGAAGCTTTCTTT. This codes for CASSLQFLNTEAFF.